Listed here are 32 T cell receptor beta chains from one sample, sequenced in a study of a mutant IDH1 vaccine in newly diagnosed glioma. TCRdb's copy holds only in-frame clones and misses some; the assay was immunoSEQ multiplex PCR. Of 50,000 to 65,000 clones listed, roughly nine tenths were seen once; the top ten hold around 2.4%. These TCRs are of unknown antigen specificity. Time point noted: week 11, during vaccination. A 20-mer mutant IDH1 peptide at 300 ug was injected subcutaneously with topical imiquimod. The sequencing here drew on PBMCs, taken from a glioma patient whose treatment included an IDH1 peptide vaccine. The receptors were gathered from a man between 45 and 60 years old with glioma.

V is TRBV7-9 and J is TRBJ2-1; 7 positions agree with TRBD2. V gave up 2 bases and J gave up 4 bases; unmatched junction bases: 5. CDR3 length: 15 amino acids. Germline V gene sequence: CDR1 SEHNR, CDR2 FQNEAQ (reference sequence). CDR3 region: CASSLKAGGYNEQFF. CDR3 nucleotides: TGTGCCAGCAGCTTAAAGGCCGGGGGGTACAATGAGCAGTTCTTC.

This rearrangement joins TRBV10-2 to TRBJ1-4; perhaps TRBD1 as D (5 bases). The germline CDR1 and CDR2 sequences are WSHSY and SAAADI. This CDR3 spans 12 amino acids. V shed 8 bases and J shed 8 bases, with 12 bases lying between them. The CDR3 is CASWEAGEKLFF. CDR3 nucleotides: TGCGCCAGCTGGGAAGCAGGGGAAAAACTGTTTTTT.

The chain carries TRBV25-1 and TRBJ1-1; 7 nucleotides line up with TRBD1. V shed 4 bases and J 6 bases; nucleotides not matched to a gene: 5. The CDR3 length is 13 residues. CDR1 and CDR2 (germline): MGHDK, SYGVNS. CDR3 region: CASSVTGSSEAFF. Written as DNA, the CDR3 is TGTGCCAGCAGTGTGACAGGGAGCTCTGAAGCTTTCTTT.

The CDR3 is CASSQDHLAGPGQYF. The CDR3 DNA sequence: TGTGCCAGCAGCCAAGACCACCTGGCGGGACCGGGGCAGTACTTC. J is TRBJ2-7 and V is TRBV7-2; the D gene is possibly TRBD2 (6 bases). The CDR3 is 15 residues long. The V end was cut by 5 bases, the J end by 9 bases, with 23 bases between. Germline CDR1 SGHTA, CDR2 FQGNSA.

The DNA for the CDR3 is TGTGCCAGCAGTTTACCCACGGACAGGGGTGGCTACGAGCAGTACTTC. This encodes CASSLPTDRGGYEQYF. The chain has TRBV28 and TRBJ2-7, with 9 bases that match TRBD1. The J segment lost 3 bases and the V segment lost 2 bases, leaving 8 bases of the junction unmatched. Germline CDR1 and CDR2: MDHEN and SYDVKM. The CDR3 is 16 amino acids.

This chain joins TRBV10-3 and TRBJ2-4; D gene unclear. V shed 0 bases and J shed 0 bases, with 6 bases lying between them. In germline, CDR1 is ENHRY, CDR2 SYGVKD. The CDR3 totals 15 residues. CDR3 bases: TGTGCCATCAGTGAGTCGTCGGTAGCCAAAAACATTCAGTACTTC. Translating it yields CAISESSVAKNIQYF.

The chain couples TRBV6-5 to TRBJ2-7, with 11 bases fitting TRBD2. This CDR3 is built from 15 residues. With 4 bases clipped from V and 7 bases from J, the junction kept 9 bases outside the gene matches. Germline CDR1 and CDR2: MNHEY and SVGAGI. CDR3: CASSWGTSGASEQYF. The DNA for the CDR3 is TGTGCCAGCAGTTGGGGGACTAGCGGAGCGTCAGAGCAGTACTTC.

The V call is TRBV6-6, the J call TRBJ2-2; D unclear. Germline V gene lookup returns CDR1 MNHNY and CDR2 SVGAGI (reference sequence). The CDR3 runs to 12 residues. V was pared by 7 bases and J by 8 bases, with 11 bases between. CDR3 sequence reads: CASTEAPGELFF. The CDR3, as DNA: TGTGCCAGCACTGAGGCGCCTGGGGAGCTGTTTTTT.

This clone was observed a single time. The chain couples TRBV6-5 to TRBJ1-6; D gene ambiguous. V was pared by 2 bases and J by 8 bases, with 10 bases between. The CDR3 loop spans 14 amino acids. Germline-derived CDR1 and CDR2 are MNHEY and SVGAGI. CDR3 nucleotide sequence: TGTGCCAGCAGTTACACCAACGGGGATTCACCCCTCCACTTT. Translating gives CASSYTNGDSPLHF.

The sample holds a few counts of this clone. This rearrangement joins TRBV28 to TRBJ1-2; perhaps TRBD1 as D (5 bases). V was pared by 6 bases and J by 5 bases, with 16 bases between. This CDR3 contains 14 residues. Germline V CDR1 and CDR2: MDHEN, SYDVKM. The CDR3 DNA is TGTGCCAGCAGGACCGCGGGGGATAATTATGGCTACACCTTC. Its protein product is CASRTAGDNYGYTF.

This chain uses TRBV5-4 with TRBJ1-1, with D unresolved. Between the trimmed V and J ends, which lost 4 bases and 4 bases, there was a span of 14 bases. The germline V gene encodes CDR1 SGHNT and CDR2 YYREEE (reference sequence). There are 14 residues in the CDR3. The CDR3: CASSSYPEGTEAFF. Written as DNA, the CDR3 is TGTGCCAGCAGCAGCTACCCGGAGGGCACTGAAGCTTTCTTT.

The chain employs TRBV7-9 and TRBJ2-5; D remains ambiguous. Germline CDR1 is SEHNR and CDR2 is FQNEAQ (reference sequence). The CDR3 sequence is 15 residues long. V shed 5 bases and J shed 0 bases, with 13 bases lying between them. In nucleotides, the CDR3 is TGTGCCAGCAGCAAGGCCCCCTATGACCAAGAGACCCAGTACTTC. Residues: CASSKAPYDQETQYF.

The table lists this clone with a few counts. CDR3: CASSPEGTYSNQPQHF. DNA of the CDR3: TGTGCCAGCAGCCCCGAAGGGACATATAGCAATCAGCCCCAGCATTTT. V gene TRBV7-2 combines with J gene TRBJ1-5; perhaps TRBD1 as D (6 bases). Germline V CDR1 and CDR2: SGHTA, FQGNSA. Trimming removed 5 bases from V and 0 bases from J, with 14 bases in between. The CDR3 is 16 residues long.

The chain is built from TRBV5-1 and TRBJ2-2, with D unresolved. Deletions cut 2 bases from V and 0 bases from J, with 8 bases between. The CDR3 loop spans 15 amino acids. CDR1 and CDR2 (germline): SGHRS, YFSETQ. The CDR3 here is CASSLNSANTGELFF. The CDR3 nucleotides read TGCGCCAGCAGCTTAAACAGCGCGAACACCGGGGAGCTGTTTTTT.

The rearrangement uses TRBV5-1 and TRBJ1-4; D is uncertain. The V gene's germline CDR1 is SGHRS and CDR2 YFSETQ. CDR3 length equals 16 residues. Trimming removed 2 bases at V and 1 base at J, with 12 bases between. The CDR3, as DNA: TGCGCCAGCAGCTTTACGTGGATACGAACTAATGAAAAACTGTTTTTT. It is translated as CASSFTWIRTNEKLFF. Full variable domain (rest looked up from reference TRBV5-1 and TRBJ1-4): KAGVTQTPRYLIKTRGQQVTLSCSPISGHRSVSWYQQTPGQGLQFLFEYFSETQRNKGNFPGRFSGRQFSNSRSEMNVSTLELGDSALYLCASSFTWIRTNEKLFFGSGTQLSVL.

The chain uses TRBV9 and TRBJ1-3; D not resolved. With 3 bases removed from V and 7 bases from J, the gap between germline ends came to 8 bases. The CDR3 is 12 amino acids. In germline, CDR1 is SGDLS, CDR2 YYNGEE. The CDR3 bases are TGTGCCAGCAGCGAGGGCGGGAACACCATATATTTT. Translation: CASSEGGNTIYF.

The V gene is TRBV7-8, the J gene TRBJ2-2; 15 bases fit TRBD2. V lost 1 base to trimming and J lost 4 bases; unmatched junction nucleotides: 4. The CDR3 length is 18 residues. Germline V gene data show CDR1 as SGHVS and CDR2 as FQNEAQ. CDR3: CASSLGTSGGGVTGELFF. The CDR3 coding sequence is TGTGCCAGCAGCTTAGGGACTAGCGGGGGGGGTGTCACCGGGGAGCTGTTTTTT.

The chain's CDR3 is CASSETRNQPQHF. CDR3 in DNA: TGTGCCAGCAGTGAAACCCGCAATCAGCCCCAGCATTTT. The chain carries TRBV6-1 and TRBJ1-5; D remains unclear. The ends were cut back, 2 bases at V and 2 bases at J, with 4 bases in the middle. CDR3 size: 13 residues. Germline V gene data show CDR1 as MNHNS and CDR2 as SASEGT.

In DNA, the CDR3 is TGCAGCGTAGGGACGTACTCCTACGAGCAGTACTTC. Protein product: CSVGTYSYEQYF. V and J are TRBV29-1 and TRBJ2-7; D tentatively fits TRBD1 or TRBD2 (5 bases each). The germline V gene has CDR1 SQVTM and CDR2 ANQGSEA. This CDR3 comprises 12 residues. Deletions cut 6 bases from V and 0 bases from J, with 9 bases between.

This clone was counted once. The chain recombines TRBV7-3 with TRBJ2-1; the match to TRBD2 covers 13 bases. V shed 6 bases and J 1 base; nucleotides not matched to a gene: 3. This CDR3 comprises 16 residues. Germline CDR1 reads SGHTA; CDR2 reads FQGTGA. The CDR3 coding sequence is TGTGCCAGCAGTTGGACTAGCGGGAGTTCCTACAATGAGCAGTTCTTC. It specifies CASSWTSGSSYNEQFF.

V usage is TRBV10-1 and J usage is TRBJ2-2; 9 nucleotides align to TRBD2. This CDR3 contains 16 residues. Per the germline V gene, CDR1 is WNHNN and CDR2 is SYGVQD (reference sequence). The junction had 10 bases not matched to a gene; V was cut back by 5 bases and J by 6 bases. CDR3 sequence reads: CASSPLGLARPGELFF. Written as DNA, the CDR3 is TGCGCCAGCAGTCCACTGGGACTAGCCCGGCCCGGGGAGCTGTTTTTT.

The rearrangement joins TRBV6-6 to TRBJ1-1; weak D call: TRBD1 (6 bases). The germline gives CDR1 MNHNY, CDR2 SVGAGI (reference sequence). The ends were cut back, 2 bases at V and 0 bases at J, with 13 bases in the middle. CDR3 length: 16 amino acids. The CDR3 region has the DNA TGTGCCAGCAGTTACACTACGACAGGAGTGAACACTGAAGCTTTCTTT. This sequence encodes CASSYTTTGVNTEAFF.

This chain connects TRBV29-1 to TRBJ1-2; no reliable D call. The V end lost 4 bases, the J end lost 8 bases, and 8 bases lay between the germline ends. This CDR3 has 10 residues. Germline V gene lookup returns CDR1 SQVTM and CDR2 ANQGSEA. The CDR3: CSVASPGYTF. Written as DNA, the CDR3 is TGCAGCGTTGCCTCGCCGGGCTACACCTTC.

The rearrangement uses TRBV6-5 and TRBJ2-1, with TRBD2 as a possible D gene (6 bases). Germline V gene sequence: CDR1 MNHEY, CDR2 SVGAGI. V dropped 5 bases and J dropped 2 bases, with 13 bases sitting between them. CDR3 length: 15 amino acids. In DNA, the CDR3 is TGTGCCAGCAGTCGGACTACCAGTACCTACAATGAGCAGTTCTTC. The encoded protein is CASSRTTSTYNEQFF.

The V and J genes are TRBV10-2 and TRBJ2-7; D remains unclear. The ends were cut back, 3 bases at V and 2 bases at J, with 5 bases in the middle. The CDR3 totals 12 residues. Germline-derived CDR1 and CDR2 are WSHSY and SAAADI. As DNA, the CDR3 is TGCGCCAGCAGTGAAGGTCCCTACGAGCAGTACTTC. Residues: CASSEGPYEQYF.

The chain couples TRBV15 to TRBJ2-1, with 8 bases fitting TRBD1. The germline V gene encodes CDR1 LNHNV and CDR2 YYDKDF (reference sequence). The CDR3 has 15 residues. Trimming at V came to 6 bases and at J to 7 bases, leaving 11 bases not matched to a gene. The CDR3 sequence is CATSGQLTGANEQFF. CDR3 in DNA: TGTGCCACCAGTGGACAATTGACAGGGGCAAATGAGCAGTTCTTC.

This clone was detected only once. The chain joins TRBV6-5 to TRBJ1-1; TRBD1 might be the D (5 bases). V was cut by 0 bases and J by 1 base, with 6 bases left in between. Germline loops: CDR1 MNHEY, CDR2 SVGAGI. The CDR3 runs 14 residues. CDR3 nucleotide sequence: TGTGCCAGCAGTTACTCCGGGGGGAACACTGAAGCTTTCTTT. Translated: CASSYSGGNTEAFF.

The chain employs TRBV2 and TRBJ2-1; TRBD1 aligns across 7 bases. CDR3 size: 13 residues. Losses at the gene ends were 7 bases for V and 7 bases for J; bases not matched to a gene: 7. The V gene's germline CDR1 is SNHLY and CDR2 FYNNEI. The CDR3 is CASIRDRENEQFF. CDR3 nucleotides: TGTGCCAGCATTCGGGACAGAGAGAATGAGCAGTTCTTC.

In nucleotides, the CDR3 is TGTGCCAGCAGCCCCCACAATGAGCAGTTCTTC. Protein product: CASSPHNEQFF. The chain has TRBV9 and TRBJ2-1; D is ambiguous. The V gene's germline CDR1 is SGDLS and CDR2 YYNGEE. Trimming shortened V by 4 bases and J by 5 bases, and 4 bases separated the two germline ends. The CDR3 is 11 amino acids.

About this clone: At one end the junction does not follow the germline gene, possibly because of a read error. The chain uses TRBV5-1 and TRBJ2-7; 10 nucleotides agree with TRBD1. The germline gives CDR1 SGHRS, CDR2 YFSETQ. The CDR3 loop spans 14 amino acids. The CDR3 DNA follows: TGCGCCAGCAGTTTGGACGGGACAGGGGACGAGCAGTACTTC. Its translation is CASSLDGTGDEQYF. Filled out from reference TRBV5-1 and TRBJ2-7, the complete variable domain reads KAGVTQTPRYLIKTRGQQVTLSCSPISGHRSVSWYQQTPGQGLQFLFEYFSETQRNKGNFPGRFSGRQFSNSRSEMNVSTLELGDSALYLCASSLDGTGDEQYFGPGTRLTVT.

This clone was counted only a few times. The gene calls are TRBV11-3 and TRBJ1-5, with D possibly being TRBD1 (6 bases). CDR1 and CDR2 from the germline V gene are SGHNT and YENEEA. With 5 bases removed from V and 11 bases from J, the gap between germline ends came to 19 bases. The CDR3 is 14 amino acids. The CDR3 loop reads CASSLRDIISSQHF. The CDR3 nucleotides are TGTGCCAGCAGCCTCCGGGACATTATCAGTTCCCAGCATTTT.

This chain links TRBV19 with TRBJ1-1; TRBD1 might be the D (5 bases). Deletions cut 3 bases from V and 4 bases from J, with 12 bases between. In germline, CDR1 is LNHDA, CDR2 SQIVND (reference sequence). The CDR3 extends over 14 amino acids. In DNA, the CDR3 is TGTGCCAGTAGTATTCCTACAGGAGGCACTGAAGCTTTCTTT. It encodes CASSIPTGGTEAFF.